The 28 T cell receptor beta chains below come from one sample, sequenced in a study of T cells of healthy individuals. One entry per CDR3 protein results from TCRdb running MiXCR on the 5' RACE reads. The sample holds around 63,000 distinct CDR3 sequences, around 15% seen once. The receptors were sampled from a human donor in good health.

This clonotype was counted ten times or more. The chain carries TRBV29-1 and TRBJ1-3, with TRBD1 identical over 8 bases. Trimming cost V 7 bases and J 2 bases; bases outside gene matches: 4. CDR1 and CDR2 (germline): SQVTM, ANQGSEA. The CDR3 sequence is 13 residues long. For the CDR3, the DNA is TGCAGCGCCGGACAGGGAGCTGGAAACACCATATATTTT. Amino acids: CSAGQGAGNTIYF.

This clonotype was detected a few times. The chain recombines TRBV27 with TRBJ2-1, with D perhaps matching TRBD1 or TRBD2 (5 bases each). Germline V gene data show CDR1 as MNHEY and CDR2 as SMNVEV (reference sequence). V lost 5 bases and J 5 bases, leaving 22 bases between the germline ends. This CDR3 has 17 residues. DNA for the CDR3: TGTGCCAGCAGTAAGCCCTTATGGGGGAGAAACGACAATGAGCAGTTCTTC. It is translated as CASSKPLWGRNDNEQFF.

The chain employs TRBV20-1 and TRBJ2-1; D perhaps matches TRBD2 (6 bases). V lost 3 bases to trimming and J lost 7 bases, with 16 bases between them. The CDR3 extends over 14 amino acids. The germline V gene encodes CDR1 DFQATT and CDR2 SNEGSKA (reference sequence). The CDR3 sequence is CSASRPSVGNEQFF. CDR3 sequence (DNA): TGCAGTGCTAGTAGGCCTAGCGTTGGGAATGAGCAGTTCTTC.

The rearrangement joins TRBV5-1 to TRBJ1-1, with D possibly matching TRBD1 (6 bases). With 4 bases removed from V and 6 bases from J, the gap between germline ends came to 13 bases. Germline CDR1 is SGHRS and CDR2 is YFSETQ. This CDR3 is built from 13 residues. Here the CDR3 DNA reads TGCGCCAGCAGCCCGGACAGAATTTCTGAAGCTTTCTTT. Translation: CASSPDRISEAFF.

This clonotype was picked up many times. For the CDR3, the DNA is TGTGCCAGCAGGTATAGCGGGAGGGCGTCCACAGATACGCAGTATTTT. It is translated as CASRYSGRASTDTQYF. The chain has TRBV7-9 and TRBJ2-3; 11 bases agree with TRBD2. V gave up 6 bases and J gave up 2 bases; unmatched junction bases: 7. This CDR3 region has 16 residues. Germline V CDR1 and CDR2: SEHNR, FQNEAQ (reference sequence).

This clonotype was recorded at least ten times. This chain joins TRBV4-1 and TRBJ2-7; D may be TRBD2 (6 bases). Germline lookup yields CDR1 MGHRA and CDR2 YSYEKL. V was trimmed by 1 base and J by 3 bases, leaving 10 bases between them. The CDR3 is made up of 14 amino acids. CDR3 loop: CASSQGAGLYEQYF. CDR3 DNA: TGCGCCAGCAGCCAAGGAGCGGGTCTCTACGAGCAGTACTTC.

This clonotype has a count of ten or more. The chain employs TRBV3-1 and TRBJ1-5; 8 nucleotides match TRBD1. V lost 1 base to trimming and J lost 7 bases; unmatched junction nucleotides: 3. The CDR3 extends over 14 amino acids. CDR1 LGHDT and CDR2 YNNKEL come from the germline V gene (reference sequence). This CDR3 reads CASSQAGGGQPQHF. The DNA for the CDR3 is TGTGCCAGCAGCCAAGCAGGGGGCGGACAGCCCCAGCATTTT.

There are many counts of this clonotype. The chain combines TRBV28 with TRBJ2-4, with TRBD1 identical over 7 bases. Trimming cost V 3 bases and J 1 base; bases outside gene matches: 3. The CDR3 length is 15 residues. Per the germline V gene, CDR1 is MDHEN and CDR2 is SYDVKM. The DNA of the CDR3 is TGTGCCAGCAGTTTTGAGGGGGCGGCCAAAAACATTCAGTACTTC. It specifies CASSFEGAAKNIQYF.

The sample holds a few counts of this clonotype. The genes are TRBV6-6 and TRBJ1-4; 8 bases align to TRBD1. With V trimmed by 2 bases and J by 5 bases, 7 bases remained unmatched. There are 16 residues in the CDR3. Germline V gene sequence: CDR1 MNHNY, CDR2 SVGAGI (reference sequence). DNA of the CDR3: TGTGCCAGCAGTTACACCGCAGGGGGCGTCAATGAAAAACTGTTTTTT. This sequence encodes CASSYTAGGVNEKLFF.

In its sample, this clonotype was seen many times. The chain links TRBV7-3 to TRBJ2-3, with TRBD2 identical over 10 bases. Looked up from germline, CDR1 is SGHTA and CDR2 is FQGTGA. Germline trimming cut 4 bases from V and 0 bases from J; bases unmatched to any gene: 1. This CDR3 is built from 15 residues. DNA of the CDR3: TGTGCCAGCAGCTCTAGCGGGAGTAGCACAGATACGCAGTATTTT. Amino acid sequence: CASSSSGSSTDTQYF.

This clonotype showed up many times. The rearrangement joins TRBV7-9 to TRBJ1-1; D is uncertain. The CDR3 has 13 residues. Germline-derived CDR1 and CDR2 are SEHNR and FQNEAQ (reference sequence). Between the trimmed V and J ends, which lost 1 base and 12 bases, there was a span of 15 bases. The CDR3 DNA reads TGTGCCAGCAGCTTAGTGGGGTCTTATATGACTTTCTTT. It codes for CASSLVGSYMTFF.

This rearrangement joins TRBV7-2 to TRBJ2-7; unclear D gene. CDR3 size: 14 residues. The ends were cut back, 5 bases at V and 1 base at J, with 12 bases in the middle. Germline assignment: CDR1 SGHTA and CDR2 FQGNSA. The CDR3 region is CASSTGADSYEQYF. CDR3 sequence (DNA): TGTGCCAGCAGCACTGGTGCGGATTCCTACGAGCAGTACTTC.

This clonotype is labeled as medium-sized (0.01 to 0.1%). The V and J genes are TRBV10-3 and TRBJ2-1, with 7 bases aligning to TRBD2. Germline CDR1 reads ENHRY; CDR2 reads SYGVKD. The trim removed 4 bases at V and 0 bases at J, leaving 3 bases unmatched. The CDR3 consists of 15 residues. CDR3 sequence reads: CAISASGNSYNEQFF. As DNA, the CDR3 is TGTGCCATCAGTGCAAGCGGGAACTCCTACAATGAGCAGTTCTTC.

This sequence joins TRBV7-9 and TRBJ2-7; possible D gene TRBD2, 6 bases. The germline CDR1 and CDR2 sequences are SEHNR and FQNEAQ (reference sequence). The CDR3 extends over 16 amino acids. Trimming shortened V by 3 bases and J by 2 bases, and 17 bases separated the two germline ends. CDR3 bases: TGTGCCAGCAGCTTGTTTCGGGGGTCGGGCACCTACGAGCAGTACTTC. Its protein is CASSLFRGSGTYEQYF. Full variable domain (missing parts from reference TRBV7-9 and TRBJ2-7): DTGVSQNPRHKITKRGQNVTFRCDPISEHNRLYWYRQTLGQGPEFLTYFQNEAQLEKSRLLSDRFSAERPKGSFSTLEIQRTEQGDSAMYLCASSLFRGSGTYEQYFGPGTRLTVT.

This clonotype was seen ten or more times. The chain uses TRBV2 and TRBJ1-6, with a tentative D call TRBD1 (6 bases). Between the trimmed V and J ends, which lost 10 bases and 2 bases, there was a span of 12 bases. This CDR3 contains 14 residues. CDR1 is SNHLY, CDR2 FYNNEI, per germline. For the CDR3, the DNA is TGTGCCACCACGGACAGCCCCTATAATTCACCCCTCCACTTT. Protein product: CATTDSPYNSPLHF.

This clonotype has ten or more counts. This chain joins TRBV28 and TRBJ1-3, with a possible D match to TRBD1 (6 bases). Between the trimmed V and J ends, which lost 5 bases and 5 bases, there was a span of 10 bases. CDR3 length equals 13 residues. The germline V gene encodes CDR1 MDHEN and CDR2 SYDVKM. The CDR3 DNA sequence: TGTGCCAGCAGTCAGGGGAGTAGAAACACCATATATTTT. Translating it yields CASSQGSRNTIYF.

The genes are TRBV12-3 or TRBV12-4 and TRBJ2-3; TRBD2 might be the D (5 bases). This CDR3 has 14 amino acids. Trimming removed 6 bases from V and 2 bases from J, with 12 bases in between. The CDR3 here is CASSPGLSTDTQYF. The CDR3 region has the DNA TGTGCCAGCAGCCCTGGACTGTCCACAGATACGCAGTATTTT.

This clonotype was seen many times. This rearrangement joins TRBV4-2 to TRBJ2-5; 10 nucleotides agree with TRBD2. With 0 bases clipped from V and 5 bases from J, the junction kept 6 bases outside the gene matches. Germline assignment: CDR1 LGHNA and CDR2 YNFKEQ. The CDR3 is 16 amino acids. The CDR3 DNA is TGTGCCAGCAGCCAAGAAGCGGGAGGGTGGAGGGAGACCCAGTACTTC. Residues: CASSQEAGGWRETQYF.

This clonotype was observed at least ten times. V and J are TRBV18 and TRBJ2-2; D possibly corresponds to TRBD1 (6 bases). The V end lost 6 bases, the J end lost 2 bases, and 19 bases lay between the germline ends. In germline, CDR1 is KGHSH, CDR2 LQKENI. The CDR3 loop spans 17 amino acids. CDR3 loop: CASSAPLGQRNTGELFF. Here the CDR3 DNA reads TGTGCCAGCTCTGCCCCATTAGGACAGCGTAACACCGGGGAGCTGTTTTTT.

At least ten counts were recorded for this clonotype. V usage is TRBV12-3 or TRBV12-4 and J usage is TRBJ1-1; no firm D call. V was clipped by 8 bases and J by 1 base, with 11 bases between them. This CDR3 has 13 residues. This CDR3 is CASGRRENTEAFF. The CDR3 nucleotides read TGTGCCAGCGGGCGGAGGGAGAACACTGAAGCTTTCTTT.

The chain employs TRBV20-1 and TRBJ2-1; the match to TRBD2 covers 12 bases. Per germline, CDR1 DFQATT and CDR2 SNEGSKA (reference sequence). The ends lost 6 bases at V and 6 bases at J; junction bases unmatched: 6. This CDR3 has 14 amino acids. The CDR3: CSAHGLAGFNEQFF. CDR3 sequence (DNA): TGCAGTGCCCATGGACTAGCGGGGTTCAATGAGCAGTTCTTC.

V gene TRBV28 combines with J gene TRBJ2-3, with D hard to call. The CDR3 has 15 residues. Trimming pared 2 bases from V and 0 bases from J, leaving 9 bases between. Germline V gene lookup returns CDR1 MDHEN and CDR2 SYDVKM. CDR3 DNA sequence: TGTGCCAGCAGTTTAGTTGGGTCTAGCACAGATACGCAGTATTTT. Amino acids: CASSLVGSSTDTQYF.

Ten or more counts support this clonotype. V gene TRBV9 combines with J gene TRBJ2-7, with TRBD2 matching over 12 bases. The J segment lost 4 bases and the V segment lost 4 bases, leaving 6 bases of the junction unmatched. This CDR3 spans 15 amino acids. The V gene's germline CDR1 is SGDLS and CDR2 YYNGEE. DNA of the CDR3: TGTGCCAGCAGCCTGTCTAGCGGGAGGGAATACGAGCAGTACTTC. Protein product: CASSLSSGREYEQYF.

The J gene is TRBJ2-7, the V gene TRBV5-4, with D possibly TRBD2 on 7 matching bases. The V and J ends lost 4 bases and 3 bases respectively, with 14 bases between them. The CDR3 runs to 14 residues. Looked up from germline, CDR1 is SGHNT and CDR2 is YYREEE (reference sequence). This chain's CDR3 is CASSPGGLSYEQYF. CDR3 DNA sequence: TGTGCCAGCAGCCCGGGGGGCTTAAGCTACGAGCAGTACTTC.

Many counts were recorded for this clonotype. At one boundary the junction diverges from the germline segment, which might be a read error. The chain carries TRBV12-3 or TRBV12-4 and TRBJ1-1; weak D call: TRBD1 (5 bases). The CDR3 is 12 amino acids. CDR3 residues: CASRLGVTEAFF. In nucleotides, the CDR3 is TGTGCCAGCAGATTAGGGGTCACTGAAGCTTTCTTT.

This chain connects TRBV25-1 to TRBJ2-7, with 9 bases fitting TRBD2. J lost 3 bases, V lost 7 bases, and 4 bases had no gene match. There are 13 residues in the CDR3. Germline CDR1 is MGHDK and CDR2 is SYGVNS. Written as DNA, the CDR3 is TGTGCCAGCACGGGGCGGGGGGGCTACGAGCAGTACTTC. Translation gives CASTGRGGYEQYF.

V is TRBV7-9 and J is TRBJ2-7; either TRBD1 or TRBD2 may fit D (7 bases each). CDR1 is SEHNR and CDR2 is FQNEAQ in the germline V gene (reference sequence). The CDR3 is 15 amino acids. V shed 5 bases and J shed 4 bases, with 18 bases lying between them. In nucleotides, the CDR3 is TGTGCCAGCAGCCCAAGCGGGGACAGAGAATACGAGCAGTACTTC. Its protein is CASSPSGDREYEQYF.

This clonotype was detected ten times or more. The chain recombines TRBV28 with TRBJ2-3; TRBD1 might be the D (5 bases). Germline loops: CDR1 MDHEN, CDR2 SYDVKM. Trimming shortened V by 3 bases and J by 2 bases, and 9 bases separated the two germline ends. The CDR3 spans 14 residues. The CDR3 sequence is CASSFAGFTDTQYF. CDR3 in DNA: TGTGCCAGCAGTTTTGCAGGGTTCACAGATACGCAGTATTTT.